This TCR beta chain was identified during a study of T cell responses to AZD1222 COVID-19 vaccine. Regarding the study as a whole: Spike was spanned by vaccine-associated CD4 TCRs, which were dominant at 160-218 and 743-854. Just six AZD1222 recipients were seropositive at baseline. Donors in the cohort were predominantly white British and more often female, and clonal diversity was possibly underestimated. Vaccination with two AZD1222 doses was followed by a rise in Spike-specific TCR breadth and depth.

Of note for this clone: The antigen is undetermined.

This CDR3 is 15 amino acids long. CDR1 KGHSH and CDR2 LQKENI come from the germline V gene. The V and J ends lost 2 bases and 4 bases respectively, with 14 bases between them. Produced via immunoSEQ multiplex PCR; TCRdb's table is partial and in-frame only. The data show fewer than 110,000 clones, around 87% seen once. The sequence derives from an adult who received the AZD1222 COVID-19 vaccine. The chain is built from TRBV18 and TRBJ2-5; possibly TRBD1 or TRBD2 for D (5 bases each). This material consisted of peripheral blood, taken 28 days after the second AZD1222 dose. DNA of the CDR3: TGTGCCAGCTCACCAATCGGGGCCGTTGGAGAGACCCAGTACTTC. Its protein is CASSPIGAVGETQYF. Full variable domain (outside the CDR3, taken from reference TRBV18 and TRBJ2-5): NAGVMQNPRHLVRRRGQEARLRCSPMKGHSHVYWYRQLPEEGLKFMVYLQKENIIDESGMPKERFSAEFPKEGPSILRIQQVVRGDSAAYFCASSPIGAVGETQYFGPGTRLLVL.